This TCR beta chain was obtained from a study of blood T cell repertoires in COVID-19. Looking at the study overall: Acute and convalescent COVID-19 samples came from the United States, Italy and Spain. Nucleic acid was either cDNA or gDNA, and it came from T cells, B-cell-depleted T cells, or PBMCs.

Here immunoSEQ multiplex PCR was the method, and the copy in TCRdb shows in-frame clones only, minus some. The sample yields some 310,000 clones, 87% seen once. This clone was found a few times. This sequence was found in a man aged 50-60 years with active or convalescent COVID-19. Sequenced input: peripheral blood.

In DNA form, the CDR3 reads TGCGCCAGCAGCTTGACAGGGGCCAATAACTATGGCTACACCTTC. Protein: CASSLTGANNYGYTF. The V and J genes are TRBV5-1 and TRBJ1-2, with 7 bases fitting TRBD1. The germline gives CDR1 SGHRS, CDR2 YFSETQ. There are 15 residues in the CDR3. Trimming at V came to 1 base and at J to 1 base, leaving 4 bases not matched to a gene. The full variable domain, in which reference TRBV5-1 and TRBJ1-2 provide the parts outside the CDR3, is KAGVTQTPRYLIKTRGQQVTLSCSPISGHRSVSWYQQTPGQGLQFLFEYFSETQRNKGNFPGRFSGRQFSNSRSEMNVSTLELGDSALYLCASSLTGANNYGYTFGSGTRLTVV.